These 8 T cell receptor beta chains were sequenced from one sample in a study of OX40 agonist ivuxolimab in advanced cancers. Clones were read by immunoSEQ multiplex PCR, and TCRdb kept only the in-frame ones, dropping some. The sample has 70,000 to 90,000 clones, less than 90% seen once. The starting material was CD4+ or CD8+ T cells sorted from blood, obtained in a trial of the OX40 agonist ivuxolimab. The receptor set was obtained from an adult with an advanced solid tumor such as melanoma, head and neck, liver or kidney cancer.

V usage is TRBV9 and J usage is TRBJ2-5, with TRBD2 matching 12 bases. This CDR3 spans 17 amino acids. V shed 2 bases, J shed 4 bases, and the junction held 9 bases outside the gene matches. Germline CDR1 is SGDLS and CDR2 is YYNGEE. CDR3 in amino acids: CASSVGGLAGLRETQYF. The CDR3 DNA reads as TGTGCCAGCAGCGTGGGGGGACTAGCGGGCCTGAGAGAGACCCAGTACTTC.

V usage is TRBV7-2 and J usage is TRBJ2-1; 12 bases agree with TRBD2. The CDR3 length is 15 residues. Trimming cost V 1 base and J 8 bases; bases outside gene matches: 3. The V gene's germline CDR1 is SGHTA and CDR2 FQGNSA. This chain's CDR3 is CASSLGTSGNYEQFF. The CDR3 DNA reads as TGTGCCAGCAGCTTAGGGACTAGCGGGAACTATGAGCAGTTCTTC.

The CDR3 DNA sequence: TGTGCCAGCAGGCGGGGACGAGCCTACAATGAGCAGTTCTTC. Protein product: CASRRGRAYNEQFF. The chain is built from TRBV14 and TRBJ2-1, with TRBD2 as a possible D gene (6 bases). This CDR3 contains 14 residues. V was pared by 6 bases and J by 2 bases, with 11 bases between. Germline values: CDR1 SGHDN, CDR2 FVKESK.

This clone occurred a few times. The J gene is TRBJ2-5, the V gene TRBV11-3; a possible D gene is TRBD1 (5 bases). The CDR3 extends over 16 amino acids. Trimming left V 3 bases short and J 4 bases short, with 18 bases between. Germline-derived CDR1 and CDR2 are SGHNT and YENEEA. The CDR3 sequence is CASSLGPTGWGETQYF. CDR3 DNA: TGTGCCAGCAGCTTGGGGCCCACAGGCTGGGGAGAGACCCAGTACTTC.

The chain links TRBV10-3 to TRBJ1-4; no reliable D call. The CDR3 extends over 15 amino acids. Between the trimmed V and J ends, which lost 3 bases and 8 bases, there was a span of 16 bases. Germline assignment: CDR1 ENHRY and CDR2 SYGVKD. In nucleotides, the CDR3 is TGTGCCATCAGTGACCGGACGGTCCGAGGGGAAAAACTGTTTTTT. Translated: CAISDRTVRGEKLFF.

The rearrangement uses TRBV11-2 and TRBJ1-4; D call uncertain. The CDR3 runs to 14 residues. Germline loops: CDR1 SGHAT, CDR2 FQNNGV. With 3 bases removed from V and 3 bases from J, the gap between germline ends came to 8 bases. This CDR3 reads CASSFRGPNEKLFF. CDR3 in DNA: TGTGCCAGCAGCTTCCGAGGGCCTAATGAAAAACTGTTTTTT.

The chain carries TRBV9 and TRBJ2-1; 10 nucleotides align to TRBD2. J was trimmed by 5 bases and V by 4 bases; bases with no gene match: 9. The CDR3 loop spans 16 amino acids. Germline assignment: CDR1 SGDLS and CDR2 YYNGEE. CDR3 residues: CASSTLGLATNNEQFF. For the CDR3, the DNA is TGTGCCAGCAGCACCTTGGGACTAGCGACGAACAATGAGCAGTTCTTC.

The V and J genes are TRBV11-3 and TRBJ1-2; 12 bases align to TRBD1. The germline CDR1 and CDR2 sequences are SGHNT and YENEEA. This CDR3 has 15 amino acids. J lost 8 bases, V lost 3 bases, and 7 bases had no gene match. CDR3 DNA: TGTGCCAGCAGCTTTCCGGGACAGGGGGCGCAGGGCTACACCTTC. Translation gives CASSFPGQGAQGYTF.